This TCR beta chain was recorded in a study of blood T cells in healthy people across ages. Regarding the study as a whole: Nothing was known about donor CMV status, and this possibly confounded expanded clonotype changes. Researchers report that TCR beta diversity correlated strongly with naive T cell percentage.

This clonotype was counted many times. Its antigen remains unknown. V lost 3 bases and J 1 base, leaving 15 bases between the germline ends. Looked up from germline, CDR1 is SQVTM and CDR2 is ANQGSEA. There are 15 residues in the CDR3. It was with a sample-barcoded 5' primer and a J-beta primer mix that a second PCR of roughly 7 to 12 cycles was run. TCRdb redid the calling of the 5' RACE reads with MiXCR, one entry per CDR3 protein. The table records 750,000 to 950,000 distinct CDR3 sequences, approximately 24% of them present only once. A further study also used this sample, focusing on T cells of mothers and their children. As that report states: From each mother came over 9.5 million TCR beta CDR3 reads, and from each child came 2.5 million to 3 million.

The receptor's source is a boy aged 5-17 years in good health. The chain employs TRBV29-1 and TRBJ2-5; D remains unclear. Sequencing input: blood. CDR3 loop: CSVDGPHGFQETQYF. The DNA for the CDR3 is TGCAGCGTTGATGGCCCCCACGGGTTCCAAGAGACCCAGTACTTC.